One and the same sample provided the 30 T cell receptor beta chains below, sequenced in a study of blood T cell repertoires in COVID-19. Profiling relied on immunoSEQ multiplex PCR, and the TCRdb table lists in-frame clones only, not all of them. This table holds 190,000 or so clones, roughly 80% found once. The source material was peripheral blood. These receptors were taken from a man aged 60 to 69 with COVID-19, enrolled during active disease.

The chain has TRBV27 and TRBJ2-3; TRBD2 matches 12 bases. From germline, CDR1 is MNHEY and CDR2 SMNVEV (reference sequence). After removal of 10 bases from V and 3 bases from J, the junction contained 5 bases not matched to a gene. This CDR3 has 14 residues. Written as DNA, the CDR3 is TGTGCCACCGCGGGACTAGCGGGTACAGATACGCAGTATTTT. The encoded protein is CATAGLAGTDTQYF.

V and J are TRBV10-3 and TRBJ2-3, with TRBD1 as a possible D gene (5 bases). With 2 bases removed from V and 3 bases from J, the gap between germline ends came to 15 bases. This CDR3 is built from 16 residues. In germline, CDR1 is ENHRY, CDR2 SYGVKD. CDR3 amino acids: CAISEGQGSITDTQYF. The CDR3 nucleotides are TGTGCCATCAGTGAGGGCCAGGGATCCATAACAGATACGCAGTATTTT.

J is TRBJ2-7 and V is TRBV12-3 or TRBV12-4; 8 bases line up with TRBD2. The V gene end was trimmed by 3 bases and the J gene end by 6 bases; junction bases not matched to a gene: 4. This CDR3 contains 13 residues. The CDR3 DNA follows: TGTGCCAGCAGTTTCGGGAGGGCCCTCGAGCAGTACTTC. Its translation is CASSFGRALEQYF.

V is TRBV6-1 and J is TRBJ2-7, with D perhaps TRBD2 (5 bases). Trimming removed 0 bases at V and 2 bases at J, with 11 bases between. Germline V lookup: CDR1 MNHNS, CDR2 SASEGT. The CDR3 is 15 amino acids. The CDR3 coding sequence is TGTGCCAGCAGTGAAGCGGCAACTAGGGCCTACGAGCAGTACTTC. Encoded protein: CASSEAATRAYEQYF.

The V and J genes are TRBV6-9 and TRBJ1-5, with TRBD1 identical over 8 bases. The length of the CDR3 is 20 residues. Per germline, CDR1 MNHGY and CDR2 SVAAGI. The J segment lost 0 bases and the V segment lost 4 bases, leaving 17 bases of the junction unmatched. Written as DNA, the CDR3 is TGTGCCAGCAGTTCCAAGGACAGGGCGCTTCAACCTTATAGCAATCAGCCCCAGCATTTT. This encodes CASSSKDRALQPYSNQPQHF.

This clone appeared a few times. The genes are TRBV13 and TRBJ1-2; unclear D gene. The CDR3 runs 12 residues. V lost 5 bases, J lost 8 bases, and 12 bases lay in between. Germline V lookup: CDR1 PRHDT, CDR2 FYEKMQ (reference sequence). The CDR3 here is CASSGDKLGYTF. DNA for the CDR3: TGTGCCAGCAGCGGCGACAAGCTAGGCTACACCTTC.

V and J are TRBV12-3 or TRBV12-4 and TRBJ1-5; possible D gene TRBD1, 6 bases. This CDR3 region has 13 residues. V lost 10 bases and J 4 bases, leaving 14 bases between the germline ends. The CDR3 coding sequence is TGTGCCACAGGGGCGGGAGTGAATCAGCCCCAGCATTTT. Translation gives CATGAGVNQPQHF.

The rearrangement joins TRBV4-3 to TRBJ2-3, with a possible D match to TRBD2 (6 bases). The CDR3 contains 14 residues. Germline-derived CDR1 and CDR2 are LGHNA and YSLEER. Trimming shortened V by 3 bases and J by 7 bases, and 14 bases separated the two germline ends. The CDR3 is CASSQGLGINTQYF. CDR3 in DNA: TGCGCCAGCAGCCAGGGACTGGGGATTAATACGCAGTATTTT.

The CDR3: CASSYSGRPAYGYTF. For the CDR3, the DNA is TGTGCCAGCAGTTACTCTGGCAGGCCCGCCTATGGCTACACCTTC. The V call is TRBV6-2 or TRBV6-3, the J call TRBJ1-2, with no clear D. The length of the CDR3 is 15 residues. The germline V gene encodes CDR1 MNHEY and CDR2 SVGEGT. Trimming removed 0 bases at V and 4 bases at J, with 12 bases between.

The chain links TRBV14 to TRBJ2-7; maybe TRBD2 (5 bases). This CDR3 comprises 11 residues. From germline, CDR1 is SGHDN and CDR2 FVKESK. V lost 5 bases, J lost 3 bases, and 5 bases lay in between. The CDR3 loop reads CASSDYYEQYF. CDR3 nucleotide sequence: TGTGCCAGCAGCGACTACTACGAGCAGTACTTC.

This clone was recorded a few times. The chain uses TRBV28 and TRBJ2-7; TRBD2 matches at 15 bases. CDR1 is MDHEN, CDR2 SYDVKM, per germline. V was clipped by 6 bases and J by 5 bases; unmatched bases: 8. CDR3 length: 16 amino acids. The CDR3 coding sequence is TGTGCCAGCAGACGGACTAGCGGGAGGGGGTTGGACGAGCAGTACTTC. Translation gives CASRRTSGRGLDEQYF.

The chain joins TRBV7-2 to TRBJ1-5, with 10 bases aligning to TRBD1. Trimming cost V 5 bases and J 2 bases; bases outside gene matches: 3. Germline CDR1 is SGHTA and CDR2 is FQGNSA. The CDR3 runs 15 residues. The CDR3 nucleotides are TGTGCCAGCAGCCCCGGGACAGGGGGCAATCAGCCCCAGCATTTT. Amino acid sequence: CASSPGTGGNQPQHF.

The chain joins TRBV5-1 to TRBJ1-1, with 8 bases that match TRBD1. The CDR3 length is 15 residues. Looked up from germline, CDR1 is SGHRS and CDR2 is YFSETQ. Losses at the gene ends were 2 bases for V and 6 bases for J; bases not matched to a gene: 9. Here the CDR3 reads CASSFGQGAMAEAFF. CDR3 sequence (DNA): TGCGCCAGCAGCTTCGGTCAGGGGGCGATGGCTGAAGCTTTCTTT.

The chain joins TRBV14 to TRBJ2-2; 13 bases match TRBD2. Germline CDR1 SGHDN, CDR2 FVKESK. V shed 4 bases, J shed 4 bases, and the junction held 3 bases outside the gene matches. The CDR3 runs to 16 residues. In DNA, the CDR3 is TGTGCCAGCAGCCGGACTAGCGGGAGAGGCACCGGGGAGCTGTTTTTT. Protein sequence: CASSRTSGRGTGELFF.

The rearrangement joins TRBV30 to TRBJ1-5, with 8 nucleotides matching TRBD1. The ends lost 2 bases at V and 6 bases at J; junction bases unmatched: 6. The CDR3 contains 14 residues. Germline lookup yields CDR1 GTSNPN and CDR2 SVGIG (reference sequence). The CDR3 sequence: CAWSSGQGGQPQHF. In DNA form, the CDR3 reads TGTGCCTGGAGTTCCGGACAGGGAGGTCAGCCCCAGCATTTT.

This chain joins TRBV28 and TRBJ1-2; TRBD1 agrees at 7 bases. CDR1 is MDHEN, CDR2 SYDVKM, per germline. The V gene end was trimmed by 8 bases and the J gene end by 7 bases; junction bases not matched to a gene: 13. The CDR3 totals 14 residues. The CDR3 loop is CASCPTGRSIGYTF. In nucleotides, the CDR3 is TGTGCCAGCTGCCCGACAGGGAGATCGATTGGCTACACCTTC.

The chain has TRBV10-1 and TRBJ2-1; 8 nucleotides line up with TRBD1. CDR1 is WNHNN, CDR2 SYGVQD, per germline (reference sequence). The ends lost 5 bases at V and 1 base at J; junction bases unmatched: 4. This CDR3 region has 15 residues. The CDR3 sequence: CASSSRDRSYNEQFF. The CDR3 bases are TGCGCCAGCAGTTCCCGGGACAGGTCCTACAATGAGCAGTTCTTC.

The chain links TRBV5-4 to TRBJ1-2; no reliable D call. Deletions cut 0 bases from V and 8 bases from J, with 11 bases between. Per the germline V gene, CDR1 is SGHNT and CDR2 is YYREEE (reference sequence). CDR3 length: 13 amino acids. The CDR3 nucleotides are TGTGCCAGCAGCTTGGTTCTAGAGAGGGGCTACACCTTC. Translated, it gives CASSLVLERGYTF.

The rearrangement links TRBV29-1 to TRBJ1-5; 7 bases map to TRBD1. After removal of 6 bases from V and 4 bases from J, the junction contained 6 bases not matched to a gene. Germline CDR1 SQVTM, CDR2 ANQGSEA. This CDR3 contains 13 residues. The chain's CDR3 is CSVGTDPNQPQHF. Written as DNA, the CDR3 is TGCAGCGTCGGGACAGACCCGAATCAGCCCCAGCATTTT.

The chain joins TRBV11-3 to TRBJ1-1; TRBD1 matches 8 bases. The length of the CDR3 is 13 residues. The trim removed 4 bases at V and 3 bases at J, leaving 1 base unmatched. CDR1 SGHNT and CDR2 YENEEA come from the germline V gene. The DNA of the CDR3 is TGTGCCAGCAGCTCACAGGGGGACACTGAAGCTTTCTTT. Amino acid sequence: CASSSQGDTEAFF.

This clone has a handful of counts. V usage is TRBV7-2 and J usage is TRBJ1-3, with 9 bases aligning to TRBD1. This CDR3 is 15 amino acids long. The germline gives CDR1 SGHTA, CDR2 FQGNSA. Losses at the gene ends were 3 bases for V and 2 bases for J; bases not matched to a gene: 2. CDR3: CASSLGTGTGNTIYF. For the CDR3, the DNA is TGTGCCAGCAGCTTGGGGACAGGGACTGGAAACACCATATATTTT.

In the case of this clone: The sample holds other DNA sequences that translate to the same CDR3. The chain has TRBV11-2 and TRBJ1-3; D ambiguous. Germline loops: CDR1 SGHAT, CDR2 FQNNGV. Trimming left V 1 base short and J 2 bases short, with 6 bases between. The CDR3 is 14 residues long. The CDR3 protein is CASSLGTAGNTIYF. Written as DNA, the CDR3 is TGTGCCAGCAGCTTAGGAACGGCTGGAAACACCATATATTTT.

The genes are TRBV5-6 and TRBJ2-3; TRBD2 matches at 12 bases. The CDR3 covers 17 residues. The V segment lost 3 bases and the J segment 5 bases; nucleotides outside the gene matches: 10. From germline, CDR1 is SGHDT and CDR2 YYEEEE. Here the CDR3 reads CASSSGTSGYEGDTQYF. The CDR3 nucleotides read TGTGCCAGCAGCTCCGGGACTAGCGGGTATGAGGGAGATACGCAGTATTTT.

The rearrangement uses TRBV6-6 and TRBJ1-2; D may be TRBD1 (5 bases). With 3 bases removed from V and 4 bases from J, the gap between germline ends came to 15 bases. The CDR3 runs 15 residues. The germline CDR1 and CDR2 sequences are MNHNY and SVGAGI (reference sequence). CDR3 DNA sequence: TGTGCCAGCAGTTATCCTTCCGGGGGGGGCTATGGCTACACCTTC. As protein: CASSYPSGGGYGYTF.

The chain joins TRBV6-5 to TRBJ2-7; D might be TRBD2 (7 bases). The V gene's germline CDR1 is MNHEY and CDR2 SVGAGI. V lost 6 bases to trimming and J lost 0 bases, with 15 bases between them. The CDR3 length is 15 residues. The DNA for the CDR3 is TGTGCCAGCAGAAATGGGGGGGCATACTCCTACGAGCAGTACTTC. It translates to CASRNGGAYSYEQYF.

The chain links TRBV5-1 to TRBJ1-3; the D is unclear. This CDR3 comprises 12 residues. V shed 5 bases and J shed 1 base, with 4 bases lying between them. Germline CDR1 is SGHRS and CDR2 is YFSETQ. CDR3 residues: CASRASGNTIYF. CDR3 DNA sequence: TGCGCCAGCAGAGCTTCTGGAAACACCATATATTTT.

The chain combines TRBV2 with TRBJ2-1; 8 bases are a match to TRBD1. V trimming: 8 bases; J trimming: 3 bases; junction bases outside the gene matches: 3. The CDR3 has 13 residues. CDR1 and CDR2 from the germline V gene are SNHLY and FYNNEI. DNA of the CDR3: TGTGCCAGCGGACAGGGTTTCTACAATGAGCAGTTCTTC. Its protein is CASGQGFYNEQFF.

V and J are TRBV7-2 and TRBJ2-1, with D perhaps TRBD2 (6 bases). This CDR3 has 15 amino acids. Germline lookup yields CDR1 SGHTA and CDR2 FQGNSA. V was cut by 1 base and J by 7 bases, with 14 bases left in between. The CDR3 loop reads CASSLGPSGGNEQFF. The CDR3 nucleotides are TGTGCCAGCAGCTTAGGCCCATCTGGGGGGAATGAGCAGTTCTTC.

The chain employs TRBV18 and TRBJ2-4; TRBD1 agrees at 8 bases. Germline V gene data show CDR1 as KGHSH and CDR2 as LQKENI. V was pared by 1 base and J by 9 bases, with 5 bases of the junction left unmatched. The CDR3 loop spans 14 amino acids. The CDR3 sequence: CASSPRDRSGIQYF. CDR3 nucleotides: TGTGCCAGCTCACCACGGGACAGGTCTGGCATTCAGTACTTC.

The chain recombines TRBV4-3 with TRBJ1-2; no firm D call. The germline V and J ends were trimmed by 3 bases and 0 bases, with 11 bases remaining between them. CDR1 and CDR2 (germline): LGHNA, YSLEER. This CDR3 region has 15 residues. The CDR3 sequence: CASSQGWTANYGYTF. The CDR3 DNA follows: TGCGCCAGCAGCCAGGGTTGGACTGCTAACTATGGCTACACCTTC.